A single sample gave rise to the 32 T cell receptor beta chains below, sequenced in a study of CD8+ T cells in alopecia areata. As the sequencing template, cDNA was produced by extracting RNA and reverse transcribing it. Profiled with immunoSEQ multiplex PCR; TCRdb holds only in-frame clones, not every one. In the table there are 150,000 to 200,000 clones, 50% to 70% of which are singletons. Stated treatment: oral pan-JAK inhibitor, 5-10 mg twice daily. The sample here was CD4+ T cells sorted from blood, taken around week 50, from a patient treated with tofacitinib. Receptors originate from a human donor with alopecia areata.

This chain joins TRBV27 and TRBJ2-3; a possible D gene is TRBD1 (5 bases). This CDR3 has 15 residues. V was cut by 2 bases and J by 0 bases, with 9 bases left in between. Per germline, CDR1 MNHEY and CDR2 SMNVEV (reference sequence). CDR3 sequence: CASSLMGLSTDTQYF. Here the CDR3 DNA reads TGTGCCAGCAGTTTAATGGGGCTTAGCACAGATACGCAGTATTTT.

The genes are TRBV6-5 and TRBJ2-3, with D tentatively TRBD1 (6 bases). The germline gives CDR1 MNHEY, CDR2 SVGAGI. This CDR3 has 13 residues. The ends were cut back, 4 bases at V and 6 bases at J, with 11 bases in the middle. DNA of the CDR3: TGTGCCAGCAGTTCGATCGACAGGGATACGCAGTATTTT. Protein sequence: CASSSIDRDTQYF.

The gene calls are TRBV18 and TRBJ2-3; 11 bases align to TRBD1. The CDR3 extends over 16 amino acids. With 2 bases clipped from V and 9 bases from J, the junction kept 10 bases outside the gene matches. Germline CDR1 KGHSH, CDR2 LQKENI. CDR3 in DNA: TGTGCCAGCTCACCAATGGGACAGGGGGTTGTACACACGCAGTATTTT. Translated: CASSPMGQGVVHTQYF.

The V call is TRBV25-1, the J call TRBJ1-2, with 8 nucleotides matching TRBD1. V lost 1 base, J lost 5 bases, and 6 bases stayed unmatched. The length of the CDR3 is 15 residues. CDR1 and CDR2 from the germline V gene are MGHDK and SYGVNS. CDR3 bases: TGTGCCAGCAGTGAATTAACAGGGGGAAATTATGGCTACACCTTC. Amino acids: CASSELTGGNYGYTF.

This chain joins TRBV15 and TRBJ2-6; D possibly uses TRBD1 or TRBD2 (5 bases each). The CDR3 is 19 residues long. Germline V lookup: CDR1 LNHNV, CDR2 YYDKDF (reference sequence). Trimming removed 1 base at V and 0 bases at J, with 16 bases between. The DNA of the CDR3 is TGTGCCACCAGCAGAGCCCGGGGCAGGGTCGGCTCTGGGGCCAACGTCCTGACTTTC. Residues: CATSRARGRVGSGANVLTF. Full variable domain (remainder filled in from reference TRBV15 and TRBJ2-6): DAMVIQNPRYQVTQFGKPVTLSCSQTLNHNVMYWYQQKSSQAPKLLFHYYDKDFNNEADTPDNFQSRRPNTSFCFLDIRSPGLGDTAMYLCATSRARGRVGSGANVLTFGAGSRLTVL.

The rearrangement joins TRBV5-4 to TRBJ1-1; unclear D gene. The CDR3 spans 14 residues. The V end was cut by 7 bases, the J end by 1 base, with 14 bases between. Germline CDR1 and CDR2: SGHNT and YYREEE (reference sequence). The CDR3 sequence: CASREQPGNTEAFF. CDR3 coding DNA: TGTGCCAGCCGCGAACAACCGGGGAACACTGAAGCTTTCTTT.

The chain is built from TRBV29-1 and TRBJ1-4; D remains ambiguous. V was clipped by 7 bases and J by 8 bases, with 11 bases between them. This CDR3 is built from 11 residues. CDR1 SQVTM and CDR2 ANQGSEA come from the germline V gene. The CDR3 nucleotides read TGCAGCGCTCGGGAGATGGAAAAACTGTTTTTT. This translates into CSAREMEKLFF.

The chain carries TRBV29-1 and TRBJ2-6; the D is unclear. CDR1 SQVTM and CDR2 ANQGSEA come from the germline V gene. This CDR3 has 15 amino acids. V was cut by 4 bases and J by 2 bases, with 12 bases left in between. The CDR3 region is CSVAVGSTGANVLTF. The CDR3 region has the DNA TGCAGCGTTGCCGTTGGTAGTACTGGGGCCAACGTCCTGACTTTC. The complete variable domain, with remaining parts taken from reference TRBV29-1 and TRBJ2-6, reads SAVISQKPSRDICQRGTSLTIQCQVDSQVTMMFWYRQQPGQSLTLIATANQGSEATYESGFVIDKFPISRPNLTFSTLTVSNMSPEDSSIYLCSVAVGSTGANVLTFGAGSRLTVL.

The sample holds a few counts of this clone. This rearrangement joins TRBV29-1 to TRBJ2-1, with D uncertain. V was shortened by 4 bases and J by 5 bases, with 12 bases between the two germline ends. This CDR3 region has 13 residues. From germline, CDR1 is SQVTM and CDR2 ANQGSEA. The CDR3 is CSVGQESHNEQFF. DNA for the CDR3: TGCAGCGTTGGGCAGGAAAGTCACAATGAGCAGTTCTTC.

This chain uses TRBV29-1 with TRBJ1-2; TRBD1 is a possible D gene (5 bases). The germline V gene encodes CDR1 SQVTM and CDR2 ANQGSEA. V was cut by 4 bases and J by 4 bases, with 19 bases left in between. This CDR3 is built from 15 residues. This CDR3 is CSVGGEQIFSYGYTF. CDR3 nucleotide sequence: TGCAGCGTTGGAGGGGAACAGATCTTTTCCTATGGCTACACCTTC. The full variable domain, its missing parts supplied by reference TRBV29-1 and TRBJ1-2, is SAVISQKPSRDICQRGTSLTIQCQVDSQVTMMFWYRQQPGQSLTLIATANQGSEATYESGFVIDKFPISRPNLTFSTLTVSNMSPEDSSIYLCSVGGEQIFSYGYTFGSGTRLTVV.

In its sample, this clone was seen once. The chain has TRBV7-3 and TRBJ2-1, with TRBD1 matching 9 bases. CDR3 length equals 15 residues. V trimming: 1 base; J trimming: 9 bases; junction bases outside the gene matches: 7. Germline V lookup: CDR1 SGHTA, CDR2 FQGTGA. CDR3 in DNA: TGTGCCAGCAGCTTAAACAGGGGGCAAAGTGGTGAGCAGTTCTTC. Protein product: CASSLNRGQSGEQFF.

On this clone itself: One end of the junction varies from germline; a read error may be responsible. The gene calls are TRBV6-1 and TRBJ2-3, with 7 bases lining up with TRBD2. The CDR3 sequence is 14 residues long. Germline CDR1 reads MNHNS; CDR2 reads SASEGT. CDR3 nucleotides: TGTGCCATCAGTTCCGGGACTACCACAGATACGCAGTATTTT. Its protein product is CAISSGTTTDTQYF.

This chain connects TRBV30 to TRBJ1-5; 8 bases fit TRBD1. The germline gives CDR1 GTSNPN, CDR2 SVGIG (reference sequence). There are 15 residues in the CDR3. V lost 2 bases, J lost 3 bases, and 6 bases stayed unmatched. CDR3: CAWSPQTGANQPQHF. CDR3 DNA sequence: TGTGCCTGGAGTCCTCAGACAGGGGCCAATCAGCCCCAGCATTTT. Filled out from reference TRBV30 and TRBJ1-5, the complete variable domain reads SQTIHQWPATLVQPVGSPLSLECTVEGTSNPNLYWYRQAAGRGLQLLFYSVGIGQISSEVPQNLSASRPQDRQFILSSKKLLLSDSGFYLCAWSPQTGANQPQHFGDGTRLSIL.

The chain uses TRBV25-1 and TRBJ1-4, with TRBD1 as a possible D gene (6 bases). The germline V and J ends were trimmed by 3 bases and 13 bases, with 9 bases remaining between them. The CDR3 covers 11 residues. The germline V gene has CDR1 MGHDK and CDR2 SYGVNS. Here the CDR3 DNA reads TGTGCCAGCAGTGATCCGACAGGACTGTTTTTT. As protein: CASSDPTGLFF.

This clone was detected a few times. The rearrangement uses TRBV25-1 and TRBJ2-6; D ambiguous. Germline CDR1 and CDR2: MGHDK and SYGVNS. The V end lost 4 bases, the J end lost 0 bases, and 13 bases lay between the germline ends. CDR3 size: 17 residues. CDR3 coding DNA: TGTGCCAGCAGTGGTCAGAGTCGGAGCTCTGGGGCCAACGTCCTGACTTTC. Amino acid sequence: CASSGQSRSSGANVLTF.

V and J are TRBV5-1 and TRBJ1-2; D might be TRBD1 (5 bases). V lost 0 bases, J lost 6 bases, and 21 bases lay in between. The germline V gene encodes CDR1 SGHRS and CDR2 YFSETQ. This CDR3 is 17 amino acids long. The CDR3 region has the DNA TGCGCCAGCAGCTTGGGGATTTTCAGGGAAGATGAGGATGGCTACACCTTC. Its translation is CASSLGIFREDEDGYTF.

The chain uses TRBV7-2 and TRBJ1-5; D unresolved. Germline values: CDR1 SGHTA, CDR2 FQGNSA. CDR3 length equals 14 residues. V was cut by 5 bases and J by 0 bases, with 8 bases left in between. CDR3 amino acids: CASSPADSNQPQHF. Here the CDR3 DNA reads TGTGCCAGCAGCCCTGCAGATAGCAATCAGCCCCAGCATTTT.

This chain uses TRBV5-6 with TRBJ2-7; no definite D call. CDR1 and CDR2 from the germline V gene are SGHDT and YYEEEE. The V end was cut by 1 base, the J end by 2 bases, with 4 bases between. The CDR3 spans 12 residues. In nucleotides, the CDR3 is TGTGCCAGCAGCTTGACTGCCTACGAGCAGTACTTC. Its protein is CASSLTAYEQYF. Supplemented by reference TRBV5-6 and TRBJ2-7, the full variable domain reads DAGVTQSPTHLIKTRGQQVTLRCSPKSGHDTVSWYQQALGQGPQFIFQYYEEEERQRGNFPDRFSGHQFPNYSSELNVNALLLGDSALYLCASSLTAYEQYFGPGTRLTVT.

As regards this clone: Germline and junction disagree at one end, which may indicate a read error. The gene calls are TRBV2 and TRBJ2-7; either TRBD1 or TRBD2 may fit D (5 bases each). The CDR3 is 12 residues long. The germline V gene encodes CDR1 SNHLY and CDR2 FYNNEI. The DNA of the CDR3 is TGTGCCAGCCGAATGAACCGGGACCCCTGGCACTTC. Protein product: CASRMNRDPWHF.

The genes are TRBV4-3 and TRBJ1-6; D gene uncertain. The germline V and J ends were trimmed by 1 base and 10 bases, with 8 bases remaining between them. Germline lookup yields CDR1 LGHNA and CDR2 YSLEER. The CDR3 spans 13 residues. The CDR3 here is CASSQVAISPLHF. The CDR3 DNA is TGCGCCAGCAGCCAAGTCGCGATCTCACCCCTCCACTTT.

The gene calls are TRBV2 and TRBJ2-6, with D perhaps matching TRBD1 (6 bases). The CDR3 length is 16 residues. Germline lookup yields CDR1 SNHLY and CDR2 FYNNEI. The V end was cut by 6 bases, the J end by 2 bases, with 14 bases between. The CDR3 DNA sequence: TGTGCCAGCAGGTGGAACAGGGTCGCTGGGGCCAACGTCCTGACTTTC. It codes for CASRWNRVAGANVLTF.

The CDR3 sequence: CASSFDNEQFF. As DNA, the CDR3 is TGTGCCAGCAGCTTCGACAATGAGCAGTTCTTC. V and J are TRBV7-8 and TRBJ2-1; D gene uncertain. The CDR3 is 11 amino acids. The V end lost 3 bases, the J end lost 5 bases, and 2 bases lay between the germline ends. The V gene's germline CDR1 is SGHVS and CDR2 FQNEAQ.

This rearrangement joins TRBV7-2 to TRBJ2-3; TRBD2 aligns across 10 bases. J was trimmed by 6 bases and V by 2 bases; bases with no gene match: 11. The CDR3 runs to 17 residues. CDR1 and CDR2 (germline): SGHTA, FQGNSA. The CDR3 coding sequence is TGTGCCAGCAGCTTATTGGCTAGCGGGGGCTTTGTGGATACGCAGTATTTT. Translation: CASSLLASGGFVDTQYF.

The chain employs TRBV30 and TRBJ1-2; 11 bases align to TRBD1. This CDR3 is 14 amino acids long. V trimming: 3 bases; J trimming: 6 bases; junction bases outside the gene matches: 6. CDR1 is GTSNPN, CDR2 SVGIG, per germline (reference sequence). This chain's CDR3 is CAWRWTGGNDGYTF. In DNA, the CDR3 is TGTGCCTGGAGGTGGACAGGGGGCAATGATGGCTACACCTTC.

In this sample, this clone turned up a few times. The chain is built from TRBV29-1 and TRBJ2-5; D could derive from TRBD1 or TRBD2 (5 bases each). The CDR3 spans 10 residues. Germline-derived CDR1 and CDR2 are SQVTM and ANQGSEA. Between the trimmed V and J ends, which lost 7 bases and 10 bases, there was a span of 13 bases. CDR3: CSADMGVQYF. The CDR3 bases are TGCAGCGCTGACATGGGGGTCCAGTACTTC.

This clone came up a few times. This sequence joins TRBV7-2 and TRBJ2-7; 8 positions agree with TRBD2. J lost 6 bases, V lost 5 bases, and 9 bases had no gene match. CDR1 is SGHTA and CDR2 is FQGNSA in the germline V gene. CDR3 length: 14 amino acids. The chain's CDR3 is CASSVVSGGGEQYF. The CDR3 DNA reads TGTGCCAGCAGCGTCGTCAGCGGGGGAGGCGAGCAGTACTTC.

This clone has more than one count but fewer than ten. The CDR3 reads CASSLAGGTSLETQYF. The DNA of the CDR3 is TGCGCCAGCAGCTTGGCGGGAGGGACGTCTCTAGAGACCCAGTACTTC. The V call is TRBV5-1, the J call TRBJ2-5, with 8 positions matching TRBD2. This CDR3 spans 16 amino acids. Germline CDR1 is SGHRS and CDR2 is YFSETQ. V was clipped by 0 bases and J by 4 bases; unmatched bases: 8.

The rearrangement uses TRBV2 and TRBJ2-5; D gene ambiguous. Germline CDR1 and CDR2: SNHLY and FYNNEI. This CDR3 is built from 11 residues. The ends were cut back, 5 bases at V and 5 bases at J, with 6 bases in the middle. The DNA for the CDR3 is TGTGCCAGCAGTTACGTTGAGACCCAGTACTTC. Encoded protein: CASSYVETQYF.

DNA of the CDR3: TGTGCCAGCAGCCTCCGCAGCCTGGGGGGCGAGGGCTATGGCTACACCTTC. Residues: CASSLRSLGGEGYGYTF. The chain employs TRBV7-7 and TRBJ1-2; TRBD1 might be the D (6 bases). Per germline, CDR1 SSHAT and CDR2 FNYEAQ (reference sequence). The CDR3 sequence is 17 residues long. Trimming took off 5 bases at V and 4 bases at J, with 23 bases between the two ends.

The rearrangement uses TRBV6-5 and TRBJ2-1, with D maybe TRBD1 (5 bases). Trimming took 8 bases from V and 4 from J, leaving 18 bases between them. Germline V CDR1 and CDR2: MNHEY, SVGAGI. The CDR3 sequence is 15 residues long. In nucleotides, the CDR3 is TGTGCCAGCGTAAGCAGGGAAAGGGGATACAATGAGCAGTTCTTC. Protein product: CASVSRERGYNEQFF.

The sample holds many counts of this clone. The CDR3 bases are TGCGCCAGCGCATCGGGGGACCTTGGAGAAGCTTTCTTT. Translated: CASASGDLGEAFF. The genes are TRBV10-2 and TRBJ1-1, with D tentatively TRBD1 (5 bases). The length of the CDR3 is 13 residues. V was cut by 8 bases and J by 8 bases, with 18 bases left in between. CDR1 WSHSY and CDR2 SAAADI come from the germline V gene.

This clone was detected only a few times. The V and J genes are TRBV7-9 and TRBJ1-1; the D gene is possibly TRBD1 (5 bases). The V end was cut by 2 bases, the J end by 0 bases, with 7 bases between. Germline assignment: CDR1 SEHNR and CDR2 FQNEAQ (reference sequence). The length of the CDR3 is 14 residues. The CDR3 sequence is CASSLRQLNTEAFF. CDR3 sequence (DNA): TGTGCCAGCAGCTTAAGACAGCTGAACACTGAAGCTTTCTTT.